Shown below are 21 T cell receptor beta chains from a single sample sequenced in a study of blood T cells in healthy people across ages. Primers used in a second PCR of roughly 6 to 11 cycles were a sample-barcoded 5' primer and a J-beta primer mix. TCRdb fed the 5' RACE reads into MiXCR, producing one record per CDR3 protein. The table shows around 990,000 distinct CDR3 sequences, with about 25% occurring only once. This same sample was also part of a study on T cells of mothers and their children.

Input material: blood. The receptors derive from a girl aged 2-9 years in good health.

The chain is built from TRBV29-1 and TRBJ1-2; perhaps TRBD1 as D (5 bases). The CDR3 has 12 amino acids. V was cut by 5 bases and J by 6 bases, with 13 bases left in between. CDR1 is SQVTM and CDR2 is ANQGSEA in the germline V gene. The CDR3 region has the DNA TGCAGCGTTATAGTGGGGGTCGATGGCTACACCTTC. Translation: CSVIVGVDGYTF.

This clonotype appeared a few times. The V call is TRBV10-3, the J call TRBJ1-1, with unresolved D. This CDR3 is built from 14 residues. Germline CDR1 ENHRY, CDR2 SYGVKD. The germline V and J ends were trimmed by 7 bases and 3 bases, with 15 bases remaining between them. CDR3 sequence (DNA): TGTGCCATCAAATCACGGGCCGTGGACACTGAAGCTTTCTTT. As protein: CAIKSRAVDTEAFF.

The V and J genes are TRBV24-1 and TRBJ2-1; 8 positions match TRBD2. The CDR3 length is 16 residues. With 4 bases clipped from V and 5 bases from J, the junction kept 9 bases outside the gene matches. CDR1 and CDR2 from the germline V gene are KGHDR and SFDVKD. This CDR3 reads CATSEFGGGTHNEQFF. As DNA, the CDR3 is TGTGCCACCAGTGAGTTTGGCGGGGGGACTCACAATGAGCAGTTCTTC.

The chain has TRBV29-1 and TRBJ2-5; possible D gene TRBD2, 6 bases. The J call may be mistaken, given a closer DNA end match to TRBJ2-1. The CDR3 runs to 12 residues. Germline V gene data show CDR1 as SQVTM and CDR2 as ANQGSEA. The CDR3 DNA is TGCAGCGTATCGGGAGAAGGTTTTGAGCAGTTCTTC. Protein sequence: CSVSGEGFEQFF.

The gene calls are TRBV4-1 and TRBJ2-7; TRBD1 matches at 10 bases. Germline assignment: CDR1 MGHRA and CDR2 YSYEKL. V lost 5 bases, J lost 2 bases, and 9 bases stayed unmatched. This CDR3 is 16 amino acids long. CDR3 DNA sequence: TGCGCCAGCAGCACCAACATAGGGACAGGGGCCTACGAGCAGTACTTC. As protein: CASSTNIGTGAYEQYF.

This clonotype was seen more than once but under ten times. V usage is TRBV20-1 and J usage is TRBJ2-7; no firm D call. V was trimmed by 5 bases and J by 2 bases, leaving 10 bases between them. CDR3 length: 12 residues. Germline loops: CDR1 DFQATT, CDR2 SNEGSKA (reference sequence). The CDR3 region is CSAGPRAYEQYF. The CDR3 region has the DNA TGCAGTGCTGGACCCCGGGCCTACGAGCAGTACTTC.

Only a few counts were recorded for this clonotype. In DNA, the CDR3 is TGTGCCAGCAGTGACGGGGAGTCGAACACCGGGGAGCTGTTTTTT. Its protein product is CASSDGESNTGELFF. The chain uses TRBV6-4 and TRBJ2-2; maybe TRBD2 (5 bases). The CDR3 contains 15 residues. V was pared by 2 bases and J by 0 bases, with 7 bases between. From germline, CDR1 is MRHNA and CDR2 SNTAGT.

The J gene is TRBJ2-7, the V gene TRBV29-1; 8 nucleotides match TRBD2. In germline, CDR1 is SQVTM, CDR2 ANQGSEA. J was trimmed by 2 bases and V by 4 bases; bases with no gene match: 7. The CDR3 covers 14 residues. CDR3 protein: CSVVGGRPPYEQYF. The DNA of the CDR3 is TGCAGCGTTGTGGGCGGGAGGCCGCCCTACGAGCAGTACTTC.

Details on this clonotype: One end of the junction fails to match germline, which may point to a read error. The CDR3 DNA is TGCGCCGGCAGTGAAAGGGCGGGACATAGCTACAATGAGCAGTTCTTC. Translating it yields CAGSERAGHSYNEQFF. The chain carries TRBV10-2 and TRBJ2-1, with D perhaps matching TRBD1 or TRBD2 (6 bases each). There are 16 residues in the CDR3. Looked up from germline, CDR1 is WSHSY and CDR2 is SAAADI.

This rearrangement joins TRBV29-1 to TRBJ2-5, with TRBD2 as a possible D gene (6 bases). Trimming took 3 bases from V and 5 from J, leaving 10 bases between them. The germline CDR1 and CDR2 sequences are SQVTM and ANQGSEA. This CDR3 spans 12 amino acids. The chain's CDR3 is CSVDRTKETQYF. In nucleotides, the CDR3 is TGCAGCGTTGATAGGACTAAGGAGACCCAGTACTTC.

The V and J genes are TRBV20-1 and TRBJ2-3; maybe TRBD2 (5 bases). Germline V gene data show CDR1 as DFQATT and CDR2 as SNEGSKA (reference sequence). This CDR3 spans 18 amino acids. Trimming stripped 4 bases from V and 6 bases from J, with 29 bases between. The CDR3 nucleotides read TGCAGTGCTATACCTCAGTTTTATTGGACTGTCGCCCCGGATACGCAGTATTTT. Translation gives CSAIPQFYWTVAPDTQYF.

A few counts support this clonotype. This rearrangement joins TRBV3-1 to TRBJ2-3, with TRBD2 matching over 11 bases. Germline assignment: CDR1 LGHDT and CDR2 YNNKEL (reference sequence). The CDR3 runs to 15 residues. After removal of 4 bases from V and 5 bases from J, the junction contained 5 bases not matched to a gene. CDR3 loop: CASSPGLAARDTQYF. The CDR3 DNA follows: TGTGCCAGCAGCCCGGGACTAGCGGCAAGAGATACGCAGTATTTT.

This chain links TRBV9 with TRBJ1-1, with TRBD1 matching 7 bases. Germline V lookup: CDR1 SGDLS, CDR2 YYNGEE. Trimming cost V 4 bases and J 5 bases; bases outside gene matches: 11. CDR3 length equals 15 residues. The CDR3 is CASSSRQGSVTEAFF. In DNA, the CDR3 is TGTGCCAGCAGCTCCCGACAGGGTTCGGTGACTGAAGCTTTCTTT. The complete variable domain, with remaining parts taken from reference TRBV9 and TRBJ1-1, reads DSGVTQTPKHLITATGQRVTLRCSPRSGDLSVYWYQQSLDQGLQFLIQYYNGEERAKGNILERFSAQQFPDLHSELNLSSLELGDSALYFCASSSRQGSVTEAFFGQGTRLTVV.

There are a few counts of this clonotype. This chain connects TRBV6-2 or TRBV6-3 to TRBJ2-5; no clear D. V lost 4 bases and J lost 4, with 19 bases in between. Per germline, CDR1 MNHEY and CDR2 SVGEGT. CDR3 size: 16 residues. CDR3 in DNA: TGTGCCAGCAGTTTGGCCGGCCAAAACCGACGAGAGACCCAGTACTTC. Its protein is CASSLAGQNRRETQYF.

This clonotype was counted a few times. The V gene is TRBV7-9, the J gene TRBJ2-3; D is perhaps TRBD1 (6 bases). V lost 5 bases to trimming and J lost 1 base, with 13 bases between them. The CDR3 runs 15 residues. Germline CDR1 SEHNR, CDR2 FQNEAQ (reference sequence). CDR3: CASSTLGAGTDTQYF. The CDR3 nucleotides are TGTGCCAGCAGCACGCTGGGGGCAGGCACAGATACGCAGTATTTT.

The CDR3 bases are TGTGCCAGCTGTACGGAATCCTACGAGCAGTACTTC. This translates into CASCTESYEQYF. The genes are TRBV12-3 or TRBV12-4 and TRBJ2-7, with D unresolved. The CDR3 length is 12 residues. Deletions cut 8 bases from V and 1 base from J, with 9 bases between.

V is TRBV7-8 and J is TRBJ1-2; tentative D call: TRBD1 (5 bases). The CDR3 extends over 15 amino acids. V dropped 5 bases and J dropped 8 bases, with 21 bases sitting between them. CDR1 and CDR2 (germline): SGHVS, FQNEAQ. The CDR3 nucleotides read TGTGCCAGCAGCCTAGTATCCGGGACCCCGGGAGGCTACACCTTC. As protein: CASSLVSGTPGGYTF.

This clonotype has just a few counts. The CDR3 DNA reads TGCGCCAGCAGCCAAGATTACCAGGCTTGGAGAAATTACACCTTC. This gives the protein CASSQDYQAWRNYTF. The chain has TRBV4-3 and TRBJ1-2; D remains unclear. This CDR3 has 15 residues. CDR1 and CDR2 (germline): LGHNA, YSLEER. The V gene lost 0 bases and the J gene lost 11 bases, with 19 bases spanning the gap.

This clonotype occurred a few times. Without the conserved terminal phenylalanine or tryptophan, this CDR3 likely stems from a read error. Because the CDR3's place on the DNA is in doubt, the DNA is left out and the CDR3 is given as listed by TCRdb. The chain links TRBV7-6 to TRBJ2-5; the listed D gene, TRBD1, was not tested against the DNA. The germline V gene encodes CDR1 SGHVS and CDR2 FNYEAQ. The length of the CDR3 is 10 amino acids, counting both ends. The CDR3 is CASSSQGPGI.

This chain joins TRBV4-3 and TRBJ1-2; no definite D call. CDR3 size: 13 residues. The V end lost 4 bases, the J end lost 8 bases, and 14 bases lay between the germline ends. CDR1 LGHNA and CDR2 YSLEER come from the germline V gene. CDR3 in DNA: TGCGCCAGCAGCCGCTCCTCGGCGGAGGGCTACACCTTC. It encodes CASSRSSAEGYTF.

This clonotype is a singleton in its sample. The chain uses TRBV4-3 and TRBJ2-5; 9 bases agree with TRBD2. CDR3 length: 15 residues. The trim removed 4 bases at V and 2 bases at J, leaving 5 bases unmatched. CDR1 is LGHNA, CDR2 YSLEER, per germline. Written as DNA, the CDR3 is TGCGCCAGCAGCCGAGAAACTAGCGGGCAAGAGACCCAGTACTTC. It is translated as CASSRETSGQETQYF.